This TCR beta chain was sequenced for a study of identifying expanded T cells in peripheral blood. This CDR3 comprises 11 residues. Trimming stripped 2 bases from V and 12 bases from J, with 8 bases between. Per the germline V gene, CDR1 is MNHNS and CDR2 is SASEGT. General study points: Over approximately two and four weeks, about 16 and 19 clones changed, versus approximately 1.1 between replicates. Roughly two-week clone count variance significantly increased as total template count grew.

About this clone: Its antigen is not known.

Repertoires were generated with immunoSEQ multiplex PCR, while TCRdb's copy carries only in-frame clones and drops some. The data hold under 85,000 clones, with roughly 84% observed a single time. Healthy donors had no documented immune events, such as infections, while sampled. The receptor comes from a person aged 18-70 years in good health. The chain joins TRBV6-1 to TRBJ2-1; D is undetermined. Sequences were obtained from blood. The CDR3 bases are TGTGCCAGCAGTGAATTCCTGGGGCAGTTCTTC. This gives the protein CASSEFLGQFF.